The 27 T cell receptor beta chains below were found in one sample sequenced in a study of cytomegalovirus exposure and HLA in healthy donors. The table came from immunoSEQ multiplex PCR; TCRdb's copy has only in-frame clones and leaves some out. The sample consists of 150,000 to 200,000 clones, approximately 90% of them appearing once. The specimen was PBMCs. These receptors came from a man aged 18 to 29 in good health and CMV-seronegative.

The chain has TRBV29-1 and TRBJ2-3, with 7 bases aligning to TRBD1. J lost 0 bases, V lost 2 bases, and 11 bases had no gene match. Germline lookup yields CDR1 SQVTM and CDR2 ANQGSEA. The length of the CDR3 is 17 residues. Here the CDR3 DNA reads TGCAGCGTTGAAATACCCTCACAGGGGTCTAGCACAGATACGCAGTATTTT. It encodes CSVEIPSQGSSTDTQYF.

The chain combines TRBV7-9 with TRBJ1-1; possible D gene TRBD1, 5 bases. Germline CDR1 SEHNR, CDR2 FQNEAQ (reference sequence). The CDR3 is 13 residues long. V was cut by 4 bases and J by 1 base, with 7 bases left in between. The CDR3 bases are TGTGCCAGCAGCTCGGGGGGGAACACTGAAGCTTTCTTT. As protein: CASSSGGNTEAFF.

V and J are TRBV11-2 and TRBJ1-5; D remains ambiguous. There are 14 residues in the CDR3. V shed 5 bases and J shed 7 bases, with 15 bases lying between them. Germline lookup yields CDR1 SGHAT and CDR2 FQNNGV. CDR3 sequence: CASSPLGLRQPQHF. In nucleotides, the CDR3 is TGTGCCAGCAGCCCCCTCGGGTTAAGACAGCCCCAGCATTTT.

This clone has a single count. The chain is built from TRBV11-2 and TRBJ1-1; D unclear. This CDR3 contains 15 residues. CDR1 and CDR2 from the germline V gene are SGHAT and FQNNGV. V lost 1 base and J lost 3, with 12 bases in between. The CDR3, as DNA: TGTGCCAGCAGCTTAGTCGAGGTACCGGACACTGAAGCTTTCTTT. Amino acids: CASSLVEVPDTEAFF.

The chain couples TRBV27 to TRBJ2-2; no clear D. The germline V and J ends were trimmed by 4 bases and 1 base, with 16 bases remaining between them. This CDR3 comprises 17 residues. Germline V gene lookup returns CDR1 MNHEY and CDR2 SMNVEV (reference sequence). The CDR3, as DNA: TGTGCCAGCAGTTATAAATCATTTTCGGGGAACACCGGGGAGCTGTTTTTT. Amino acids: CASSYKSFSGNTGELFF.

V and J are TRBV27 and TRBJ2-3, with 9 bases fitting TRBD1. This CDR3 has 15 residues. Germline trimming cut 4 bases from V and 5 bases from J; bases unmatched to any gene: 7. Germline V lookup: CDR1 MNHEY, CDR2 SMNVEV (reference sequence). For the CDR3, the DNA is TGTGCCAGCAGTTCCACAGGGGGCGGTGGAGATACGCAGTATTTT. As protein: CASSSTGGGGDTQYF.

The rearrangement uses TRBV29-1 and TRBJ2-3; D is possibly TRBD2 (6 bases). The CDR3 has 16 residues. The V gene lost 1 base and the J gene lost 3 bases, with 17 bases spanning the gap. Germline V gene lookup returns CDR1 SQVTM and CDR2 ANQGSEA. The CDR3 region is CSVEGVAGRVTDTQYF. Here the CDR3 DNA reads TGCAGCGTTGAAGGGGTGGCGGGGCGGGTAACAGATACGCAGTATTTT.

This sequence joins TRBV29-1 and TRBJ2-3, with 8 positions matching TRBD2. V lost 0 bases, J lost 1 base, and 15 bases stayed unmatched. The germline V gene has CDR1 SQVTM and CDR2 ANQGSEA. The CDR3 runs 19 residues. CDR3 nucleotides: TGCAGCGTTGAAGAAGGACAGATTAATAGCGGGGCGCGCACAGATACGCAGTATTTT. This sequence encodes CSVEEGQINSGARTDTQYF.

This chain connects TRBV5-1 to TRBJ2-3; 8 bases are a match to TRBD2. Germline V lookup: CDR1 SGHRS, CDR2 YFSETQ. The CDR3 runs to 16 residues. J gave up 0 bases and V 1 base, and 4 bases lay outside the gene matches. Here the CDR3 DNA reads TGCGCCAGCAGCTTGACGGGGGGGTGGAGCACAGATACGCAGTATTTT. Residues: CASSLTGGWSTDTQYF.

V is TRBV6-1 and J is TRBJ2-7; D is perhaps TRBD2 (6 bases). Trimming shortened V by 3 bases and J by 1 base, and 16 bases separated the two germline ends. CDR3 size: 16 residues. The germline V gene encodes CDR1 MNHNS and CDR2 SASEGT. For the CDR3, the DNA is TGTGCCAGCAGTGATTACGGGGGAACAGCTTCCTACGAGCAGTACTTC. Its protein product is CASSDYGGTASYEQYF.

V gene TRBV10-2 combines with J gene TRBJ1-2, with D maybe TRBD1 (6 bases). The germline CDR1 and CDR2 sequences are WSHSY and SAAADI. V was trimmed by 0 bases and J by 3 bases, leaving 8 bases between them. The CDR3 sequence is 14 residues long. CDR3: CASSESTGYYGYTF. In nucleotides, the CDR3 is TGCGCCAGCAGTGAGTCAACAGGGTACTATGGCTACACCTTC.

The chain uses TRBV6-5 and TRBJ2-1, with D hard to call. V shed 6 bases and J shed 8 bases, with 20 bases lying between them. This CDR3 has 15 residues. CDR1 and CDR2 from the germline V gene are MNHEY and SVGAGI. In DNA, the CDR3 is TGTGCCAGCAGGCCCGCCCCAAATTACAACGATGAGCAGTTCTTC. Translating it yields CASRPAPNYNDEQFF.

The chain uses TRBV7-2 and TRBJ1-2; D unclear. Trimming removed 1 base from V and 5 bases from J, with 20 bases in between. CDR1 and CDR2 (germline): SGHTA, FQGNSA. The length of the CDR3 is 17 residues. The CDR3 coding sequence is TGTGCCAGCAGCTTAGGAGTTAGCGAGGTCCCCATTTATGGCTACACCTTC. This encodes CASSLGVSEVPIYGYTF.

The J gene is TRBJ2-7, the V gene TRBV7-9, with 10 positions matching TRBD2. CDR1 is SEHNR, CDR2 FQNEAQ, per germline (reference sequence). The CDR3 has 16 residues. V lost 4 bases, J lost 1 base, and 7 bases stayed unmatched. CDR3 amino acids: CASSSGASGGSYEQYF. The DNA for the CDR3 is TGTGCCAGCAGCTCCGGGGCTAGCGGGGGATCCTACGAGCAGTACTTC.

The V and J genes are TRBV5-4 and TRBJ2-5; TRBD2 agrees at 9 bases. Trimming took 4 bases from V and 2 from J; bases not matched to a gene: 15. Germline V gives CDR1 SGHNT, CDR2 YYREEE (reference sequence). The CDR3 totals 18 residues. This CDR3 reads CASSPGTTSGEYQETQYF. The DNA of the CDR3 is TGTGCCAGCAGCCCGGGAACGACTAGCGGAGAGTATCAAGAGACCCAGTACTTC.

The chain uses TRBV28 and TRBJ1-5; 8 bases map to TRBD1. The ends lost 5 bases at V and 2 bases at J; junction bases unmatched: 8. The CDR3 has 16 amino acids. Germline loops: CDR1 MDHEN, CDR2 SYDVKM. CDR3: CASSVSGQGGNQPQHF. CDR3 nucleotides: TGTGCCAGCAGTGTCTCCGGACAGGGAGGCAATCAGCCCCAGCATTTT.

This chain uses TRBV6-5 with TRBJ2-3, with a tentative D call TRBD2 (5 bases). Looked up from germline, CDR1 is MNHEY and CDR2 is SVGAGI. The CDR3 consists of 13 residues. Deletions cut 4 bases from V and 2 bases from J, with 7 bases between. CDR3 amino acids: CASSWGDTDTQYF. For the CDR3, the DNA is TGTGCCAGCAGTTGGGGAGACACAGATACGCAGTATTTT.

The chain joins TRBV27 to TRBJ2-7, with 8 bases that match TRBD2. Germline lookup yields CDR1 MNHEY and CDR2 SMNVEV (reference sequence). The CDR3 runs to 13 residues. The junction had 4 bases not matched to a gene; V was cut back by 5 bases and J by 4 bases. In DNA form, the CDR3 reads TGTGCCAGCAGTACTAGCGGAATATACGAGCAGTACTTC. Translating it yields CASSTSGIYEQYF.

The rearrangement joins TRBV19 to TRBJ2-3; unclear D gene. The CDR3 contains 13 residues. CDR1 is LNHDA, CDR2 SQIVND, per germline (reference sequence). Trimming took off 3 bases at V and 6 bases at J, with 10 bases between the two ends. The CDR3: CASSMSPMDTQYF. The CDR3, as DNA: TGTGCCAGTAGTATGAGCCCCATGGATACGCAGTATTTT.

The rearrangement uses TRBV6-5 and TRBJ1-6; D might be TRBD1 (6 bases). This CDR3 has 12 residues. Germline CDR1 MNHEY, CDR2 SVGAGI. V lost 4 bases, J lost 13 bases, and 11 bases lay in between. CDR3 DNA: TGTGCCAGCAGTTCGGGGGGCTTGCCCCTCCACTTT. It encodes CASSSGGLPLHF.

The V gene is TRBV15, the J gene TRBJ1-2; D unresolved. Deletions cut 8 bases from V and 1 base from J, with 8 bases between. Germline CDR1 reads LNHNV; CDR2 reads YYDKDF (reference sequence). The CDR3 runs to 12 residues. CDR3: CATAPDNYGYTF. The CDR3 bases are TGTGCCACCGCCCCAGATAACTATGGCTACACCTTC.

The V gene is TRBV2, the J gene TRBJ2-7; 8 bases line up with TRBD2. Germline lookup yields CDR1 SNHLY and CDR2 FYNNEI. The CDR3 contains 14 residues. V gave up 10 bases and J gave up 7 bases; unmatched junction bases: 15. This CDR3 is CANYGTRELREQYV. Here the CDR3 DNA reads TGTGCCAATTACGGGACTAGGGAGCTCCGGGAGCAGTACGTC.

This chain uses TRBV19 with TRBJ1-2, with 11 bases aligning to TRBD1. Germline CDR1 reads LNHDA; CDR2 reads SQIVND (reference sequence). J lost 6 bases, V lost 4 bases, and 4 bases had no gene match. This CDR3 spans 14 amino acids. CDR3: CASSTRTGGNGYTF. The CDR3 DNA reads TGTGCCAGTAGTACGCGGACAGGGGGCAATGGCTACACCTTC.

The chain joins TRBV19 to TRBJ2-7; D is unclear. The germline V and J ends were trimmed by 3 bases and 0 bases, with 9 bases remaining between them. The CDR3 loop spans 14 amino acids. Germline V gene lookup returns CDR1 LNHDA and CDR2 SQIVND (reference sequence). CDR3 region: CASSMRPSSYEQYF. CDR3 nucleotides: TGTGCCAGTAGTATGCGGCCTAGCTCCTACGAGCAGTACTTC.

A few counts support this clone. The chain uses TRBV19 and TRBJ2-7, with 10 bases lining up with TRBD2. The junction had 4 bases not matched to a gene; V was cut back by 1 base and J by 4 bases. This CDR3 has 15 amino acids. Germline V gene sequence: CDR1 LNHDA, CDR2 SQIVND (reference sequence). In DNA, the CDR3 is TGTGCCAGTAGTATAGCGGGGACTAGCGCTTACGAGCAGTACTTC. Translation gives CASSIAGTSAYEQYF.

Written as DNA, the CDR3 is TGTGCCAGCAGACAGGGGGCGCGGCGCTATGGCTACACCTTC. Its protein product is CASRQGARRYGYTF. V and J are TRBV27 and TRBJ1-2, with 9 bases aligning to TRBD1. The CDR3 contains 14 residues. Trimming at V came to 6 bases and at J to 4 bases, leaving 6 bases not matched to a gene. Germline V gene sequence: CDR1 MNHEY, CDR2 SMNVEV (reference sequence).

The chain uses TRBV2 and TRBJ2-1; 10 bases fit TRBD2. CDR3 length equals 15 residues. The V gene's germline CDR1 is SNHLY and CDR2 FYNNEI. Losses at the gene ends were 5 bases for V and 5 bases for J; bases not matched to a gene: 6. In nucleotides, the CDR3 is TGTGCCAGCAGTTACTGGAGCGGGAGGGACAATGAGCAGTTCTTC. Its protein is CASSYWSGRDNEQFF. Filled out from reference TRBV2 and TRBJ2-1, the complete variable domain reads EPEVTQTPSHQVTQMGQEVILRCVPISNHLYFYWYRQILGQKVEFLVSFYNNEISEKSEIFDDQFSVERPDGSNFTLKIRSTKLEDSAMYFCASSYWSGRDNEQFFGPGTRLTVL.